Presented here are 20 T cell receptor beta chains from one specimen sequenced in a study of tumor-infiltrating lymphocytes in primary liver carcinoma. A constant-region primer served to make TCR beta cDNA from roughly 480 ng total RNA. Nested multiplex PCR, run for three rounds with slightly modified ARM-PCR, yielded TCR beta libraries. It was with TRBV1-TRBV30 forward primers and a C-beta reverse primer that the first two PCR rounds were run, at roughly 9 cycles each. MiXCR was run by TCRdb on the multiplex PCR reads, yielding one entry per CDR3 protein. Of 300,000 to 400,000 distinct CDR3 sequences listed, approximately 64% are singletons. Out of unsorted whole blood came the blood RNA, and germline DNA was extracted as well. Sequenced material: peripheral blood. The source of these receptors is a middle-aged man with primary liver carcinoma and hepatitis B virus infection.

Comments on this clonotype: Just one base apart from a much larger clone, this may be a read error. This chain joins TRBV12-5 and TRBJ2-7; 9 positions match TRBD1. The length of the CDR3 is 18 residues. J lost 2 bases, V lost 0 bases, and 11 bases had no gene match. Germline loops: CDR1 LGHNT, CDR2 FRNRAP. The DNA for the CDR3 is TGTGCTAGTGGTTTGGTATCAGACTGGGACAGGGCCACCTACGAGCAGTACTTC. This translates into CASGLVSDWDRATYEQYF. Using reference TRBV12-5 and TRBJ2-7 for the parts outside the CDR3, the full variable domain is DARVTQTPRHKVTEMGQEVTMRCQPILGHNTVFWYRQTMMQGLELLAYFRNRAPLDDSGMPKDRFSAEMPDATLATLKIQPSEPRDSAVYFCASGLVSDWDRATYEQYFGPGTRLTVT.

Concerning this clonotype itself: One junction end does not reproduce the germline sequence, and a read error may be involved. The chain is built from TRBV6-5 and TRBJ2-2, with D possibly matching TRBD1 (8 bases). The CDR3 is 16 amino acids. Germline lookup yields CDR1 MNHEY and CDR2 SVGAGI. The CDR3: CVSRGGAGGNTGELFF. The CDR3 coding sequence is TGTGTCAGCAGGGGGGGGGCAGGGGGCAACACCGGGGAGCTGTTTTTT.

At least ten counts were recorded for this clonotype. The rearrangement joins TRBV30 to TRBJ1-5; D gene ambiguous. Germline CDR1 GTSNPN, CDR2 SVGIG (reference sequence). The CDR3 is 15 amino acids. With 0 bases removed from V and 7 bases from J, the gap between germline ends came to 16 bases. In nucleotides, the CDR3 is TGTGCCTGGAGTGTAAAGGGTTTACTTATGCAGCCCCAGCATTTT. Translation: CAWSVKGLLMQPQHF.

To note about this clonotype: Germline and junction disagree at one end, which may indicate a read error. The genes are TRBV5-1 and TRBJ2-7; 12 bases fit TRBD2. Germline V gene lookup returns CDR1 SGHRS and CDR2 YFSETQ. This CDR3 comprises 15 residues. CDR3 in amino acids: CSSSVLAGGFYEQYF. The CDR3 region has the DNA TGCTCCAGCAGTGTACTAGCGGGAGGTTTCTACGAGCAGTACTTC.

On this clonotype itself: A much bigger clone sits one base away, suggesting this may be a read error. V is TRBV10-3 and J is TRBJ2-7; 8 bases are shared with TRBD1. The CDR3 totals 13 residues. CDR1 is ENHRY and CDR2 is SYGVKD in the germline V gene. V trimming: 11 bases; J trimming: 4 bases; junction bases outside the gene matches: 10. CDR3 loop: CAFTGQGRYEQYF. The DNA of the CDR3 is TGTGCCTTCACCGGACAGGGTCGGTACGAGCAGTACTTC.

This clonotype was seen only a few times. The chain links TRBV12-3 or TRBV12-4 to TRBJ2-7, with 8 bases aligning to TRBD1. This CDR3 has 17 residues. V trimming: 5 bases; J trimming: 1 base; junction bases outside the gene matches: 13. Here the CDR3 reads CASSAGPGGATSYEQYF. DNA of the CDR3: TGTGCCAGCAGTGCGGGGCCAGGGGGCGCGACTTCCTACGAGCAGTACTTC.

The chain employs TRBV2 and TRBJ2-7; either TRBD1 or TRBD2 may supply D (5 bases each). The CDR3 extends over 13 amino acids. Germline assignment: CDR1 SNHLY and CDR2 FYNNEI. Trimming took off 6 bases at V and 2 bases at J, with 11 bases between the two ends. CDR3 protein: CASRGERAYEQYF. The DNA of the CDR3 is TGTGCCAGCAGGGGGGAGAGGGCCTACGAGCAGTACTTC. Supplemented by reference TRBV2 and TRBJ2-7, the full variable domain reads EPEVTQTPSHQVTQMGQEVILRCVPISNHLYFYWYRQILGQKVEFLVSFYNNEISEKSEIFDDQFSVERPDGSNFTLKIRSTKLEDSAMYFCASRGERAYEQYFGPGTRLTVT.

V usage is TRBV10-3 and J usage is TRBJ1-1; no clear D. CDR3 length equals 13 residues. Between the trimmed V and J ends, which lost 4 bases and 0 bases, there was a span of 6 bases. Germline lookup yields CDR1 ENHRY and CDR2 SYGVKD. CDR3 loop: CAISGMMNTEAFF. The CDR3 DNA reads as TGTGCCATCAGTGGGATGATGAACACTGAAGCTTTCTTT.

The chain recombines TRBV5-1 with TRBJ2-1; D call uncertain. The CDR3 totals 14 residues. V lost 4 bases and J lost 9, with 17 bases in between. Germline assignment: CDR1 SGHRS and CDR2 YFSETQ. CDR3 residues: CASSPAVALGEQFF. CDR3 sequence (DNA): TGCGCCAGCAGCCCGGCTGTCGCTTTGGGTGAGCAGTTCTTC.

The sample holds many counts of this clonotype. The chain recombines TRBV4-2 with TRBJ2-2, with D uncertain. Germline CDR1 LGHNA, CDR2 YNFKEQ. This CDR3 has 13 residues. With 5 bases removed from V and 3 bases from J, the gap between germline ends came to 7 bases. In nucleotides, the CDR3 is TGTGCCAGCAGCTCCACCCACACCGGGGAGCTGTTTTTT. Amino acids: CASSSTHTGELFF.

Comments on this clonotype: Relative to the germline gene, one junction end is altered; a read error may explain this. The chain couples TRBV11-3 to TRBJ2-2; D is uncertain. Germline CDR1 reads SGHNT; CDR2 reads YENEEA. This CDR3 is built from 16 residues. CDR3 residues: CASISNSKSVTAELFF. The CDR3 bases are TGTGCCAGCATCTCCAATAGCAAGAGTGTCACCGCGGAGCTGTTTTTT.

Concerning this clonotype itself: One end of the junction fails to match germline, which may point to a read error. V and J are TRBV29-1 and TRBJ1-1; D uncertain. The CDR3 runs to 11 residues. Germline CDR1 SQVTM, CDR2 ANQGSEA. The CDR3 DNA sequence: TGCAGAGTCAGCGATAACATTGAAGCTTTCTTT. This sequence encodes CRVSDNIEAFF.

This rearrangement joins TRBV12-3 or TRBV12-4 to TRBJ2-1; tentatively, D is TRBD2 (6 bases). The CDR3 runs 17 residues. V gave up 2 bases and J gave up 0 bases, with 14 bases separating them. CDR3 in DNA: TGTGCCAGCAGTTTATTGGGGTTCGGGGGCTCCTACAATGAGCAGTTCTTC. This codes for CASSLLGFGGSYNEQFF.

On this clonotype: A much larger clone lies a single base off, so this may be a read error. The rearrangement joins TRBV29-1 to TRBJ2-2, with D maybe TRBD2 (6 bases). The CDR3 extends over 14 amino acids. Germline V gene data show CDR1 as SQVTM and CDR2 as ANQGSEA. CDR3 sequence: CSVEDPQTAGGLFF. In nucleotides, the CDR3 is TGCAGCGTTGAGGACCCCCAAACTGCCGGGGGGCTGTTTTTT.

This clonotype has just a few counts. The chain uses TRBV6-6 and TRBJ2-3; 8 bases match TRBD2. Trimming removed 6 bases from V and 8 bases from J; junction bases left unmatched: 16. The CDR3 contains 16 residues. Per germline, CDR1 MNHNY and CDR2 SVGAGI (reference sequence). The CDR3 spells CASSPLAGTGGSTQYF. The CDR3 bases are TGTGCCAGCAGCCCCCTAGCGGGTACCGGCGGCAGTACGCAGTATTTT.

In the case of this clonotype: The germline gene is not matched at one end of the junction; a read error may be the cause. The chain employs TRBV29-1 and TRBJ2-7; 8 positions agree with TRBD1. Germline CDR1 SQVTM, CDR2 ANQGSEA. The CDR3 is made up of 13 amino acids. CDR3 sequence (DNA): TGCAGTGTTGCAGGACAGGGACAGAACGAGAAGTACTTC. Protein sequence: CSVAGQGQNEKYF.

Points on this clonotype: This may come from a read error, since a much larger clone is one base off. The chain combines TRBV4-2 with TRBJ1-6; tentatively, D is TRBD1 (5 bases). Germline CDR1 is LGHNA and CDR2 is YNFKEQ. This CDR3 region has 14 residues. The CDR3 DNA reads as TGTGCCAGCTGCCAAGGGGAACCTAATTCACCCCTCCACTTT. This codes for CASCQGEPNSPLHF.

This clonotype was detected ten times or more. This chain joins TRBV6-5 and TRBJ1-3; D gene unclear. Per the germline V gene, CDR1 is MNHEY and CDR2 is SVGAGI. The germline V and J ends were trimmed by 1 base and 2 bases, with 6 bases remaining between them. The CDR3 covers 14 residues. The CDR3 loop reads CASSYLGPGNTIYF. In nucleotides, the CDR3 is TGTGCCAGCAGTTACTTAGGTCCTGGAAACACCATATATTTT.

On this clonotype: A much more abundant neighbour one base away suggests this may be a read error. V and J are TRBV6-1 and TRBJ2-5, with TRBD1 as a possible D gene (5 bases). CDR1 is MNHNS, CDR2 SASEGT, per germline. The CDR3 contains 10 residues. V lost 9 bases and J 5 bases, leaving 7 bases between the germline ends. CDR3: CASGAETQYF. CDR3 bases: TGTGCCAGTGGGGCGGAGACCCAGTACTTC.

For this clonotype: The CDR3 carries no conserved terminal phenylalanine or tryptophan, so it likely arises from a read error. Because the CDR3's place on the DNA is in doubt, the DNA is left out and the CDR3 is given as listed by TCRdb. J is TRBJ2-7 and V is TRBV29-1; TRBD1 was called by the table and not checked on the DNA. Germline loops: CDR1 SQVTM, CDR2 ANQGSEA. The CDR3 length equals 14 residues, ends included. The CDR3 sequence: CSVLLEPPNYEQHL.